This T cell receptor beta chain was sequenced during a study of control samples from healthy donors and cancer patients. Germline values: CDR1 SGHRS, CDR2 YFSETQ. The CDR3 extends over 13 amino acids. V lost 7 bases and J 1 base, leaving 11 bases between the germline ends. Method: immunoSEQ multiplex PCR; TCRdb's copy keeps in-frame clones and lacks some. The sample shows approximately 170,000 clones, 70% to 90% of them seen only once. Sequenced material: blood. The rearrangement joins TRBV5-1 to TRBJ1-1; D is possibly TRBD1 (6 bases). The clonotype comes from a woman in her thirties in good health. CDR3 in amino acids: CASGWTANTEAFF. The CDR3, as DNA: TGCGCCAGCGGTTGGACAGCGAACACTGAAGCTTTCTTT.